Following are 11 T cell receptor beta chains from one sample sequenced in a study of post-analysis software for immune sequencing data. Built from TCR beta cDNA, the libraries had unique molecular identifiers in them. MiXCR, run by TCRdb on the PCR reads, gives a single entry per CDR3 protein. The data contain hundreds of thousands of distinct CDR3 sequences, just under 30% of them singletons. The study, taken as a whole, reports: A handful of TRBV segments were significantly more frequent in patients than in controls. TRBV5-6, TRBV5-1 and TRBV20-1 were among these segments.

These receptors' antigens are unknown. Source material: blood. These TCRs come from a girl between 10 and 17 years old with multiple sclerosis.

This clonotype was observed once. CDR3 loop: CSARAPKGTGYRGEQYF. CDR3 DNA sequence: TGCAGTGCTAGAGCTCCCAAAGGGACAGGGTATCGTGGCGAGCAGTACTTC. The gene calls are TRBV20-1 and TRBJ2-7; 9 bases are shared with TRBD1. From germline, CDR1 is DFQATT and CDR2 SNEGSKA (reference sequence). The V and J ends lost 1 base and 6 bases, in that order; junction bases with no gene match: 16. This CDR3 comprises 17 residues.

Regarding this clonotype: Germline and junction disagree at one end, which may indicate a read error. The chain recombines TRBV14 with TRBJ2-1; a weak D match, TRBD1 (6 bases). The DNA end is a closer match to TRBJ2-7, so the J assignment may be wrong. The CDR3 extends over 15 amino acids. CDR1 and CDR2 (germline): SGHDN, FVKESK. The CDR3 loop is CAGSPVTGSYNEQYF. The CDR3 DNA sequence: TGTGCCGGCAGCCCTGTGACAGGCTCCTACAATGAGCAGTACTTC.

The V call is TRBV5-1, the J call TRBJ1-1; D call uncertain. The CDR3 length is 15 residues. Germline V lookup: CDR1 SGHRS, CDR2 YFSETQ. Trimming shortened V by 5 bases and J by 1 base, and 15 bases separated the two germline ends. Here the CDR3 reads CASRASSLWNTEAFF. CDR3 nucleotides: TGCGCCAGCAGGGCCTCCTCCCTGTGGAACACTGAAGCTTTCTTT.

This clonotype has only one observation. V and J are TRBV14 and TRBJ2-1; D not certain. CDR1 and CDR2 from the germline V gene are SGHDN and FVKESK. The germline V and J ends were trimmed by 0 bases and 8 bases, with 14 bases remaining between them. The CDR3 extends over 15 amino acids. CDR3 coding DNA: TGTGCCAGCAGCCAAGATAGGTGGAATAAGGATGAGCAGTTCTTC. It codes for CASSQDRWNKDEQFF.

This clonotype was observed a few times. The chain employs TRBV27 and TRBJ2-7; maybe TRBD2 (5 bases). Deletions cut 2 bases from V and 0 bases from J, with 11 bases between. There are 15 residues in the CDR3. Per the germline V gene, CDR1 is MNHEY and CDR2 is SMNVEV (reference sequence). The CDR3 DNA reads TGTGCCAGCAGTTTACTCGGGGTGTTCTCCTACGAGCAGTACTTC. Protein sequence: CASSLLGVFSYEQYF.

This rearrangement joins TRBV7-2 to TRBJ1-5; D gene unclear. This CDR3 has 12 residues. Deletions cut 4 bases from V and 9 bases from J, with 10 bases between. Germline-derived CDR1 and CDR2 are SGHTA and FQGNSA. CDR3 bases: TGTGCCAGCAGCTCCGACAAACGGCCCCAGCATTTT. Its protein is CASSSDKRPQHF.

V is TRBV29-1 and J is TRBJ2-7; TRBD2 matches 11 bases. V lost 5 bases, J lost 2 bases, and 8 bases stayed unmatched. This CDR3 is built from 15 residues. Germline CDR1 is SQVTM and CDR2 is ANQGSEA. The CDR3 bases are TGCAGCGTTTTCGCGGGACTAGCGGAGGCCTACGAGCAGTACTTC. As protein: CSVFAGLAEAYEQYF.

This clonotype was found a few times. The chain is built from TRBV18 and TRBJ2-1, with 10 bases aligning to TRBD2. This CDR3 region has 14 residues. V gave up 3 bases and J gave up 5 bases; unmatched junction bases: 1. The germline V gene has CDR1 KGHSH and CDR2 LQKENI. CDR3 loop: CASSPLAGDNEQFF. DNA of the CDR3: TGTGCCAGCTCACCTCTAGCGGGGGACAATGAGCAGTTCTTC.

The genes are TRBV6-2 or TRBV6-3 and TRBJ1-2; 7 bases fit TRBD1. This CDR3 has 17 amino acids. The ends lost 6 bases at V and 4 bases at J; junction bases unmatched: 17. The germline CDR1 and CDR2 sequences are MNHEY and SVGEGT. DNA of the CDR3: TGTGCCAGCAGACGAATTAACAGGGGCGCCTTGGCCTATGGCTACACCTTC. This encodes CASRRINRGALAYGYTF.

The rearrangement links TRBV7-9 to TRBJ2-3; D not certain. The V and J ends lost 8 bases and 1 base respectively, with 4 bases between them. Germline V CDR1 and CDR2: SEHNR, FQNEAQ (reference sequence). This CDR3 comprises 11 residues. In DNA, the CDR3 is TGTGCCAGCTATGGCACAGATACGCAGTATTTT. This encodes CASYGTDTQYF.

This clonotype has a count of ten or more. J is TRBJ2-5 and V is TRBV29-1; D unresolved. Germline V lookup: CDR1 SQVTM, CDR2 ANQGSEA. CDR3 size: 15 residues. V was cut by 7 bases and J by 1 base, with 19 bases left in between. CDR3 DNA sequence: TGCAGCGCCACACCCTGGATGGAAGCCCAAGAGACCCAGTACTTC. Translated, it gives CSATPWMEAQETQYF.